This T cell receptor beta chain stems from a study of CD8+CD57+ T cells in acquired aplastic anemia. Study overall: CD4+ cells from healthy donors averaged about 10.8 million reads.

With 0 bases removed from V and 5 bases from J, the gap between germline ends came to 12 bases. This CDR3 contains 15 residues. Per the germline V gene, CDR1 is SGHRS and CDR2 is YFSETQ. Findings of the study overall: Simpson's diversity of CD8+ cells was not significantly different in patients compared with controls.

Investigators profiled TCR beta VDJ and CDR3 from genomic DNA template. TCRdb re-called the reads with MiXCR, one entry per CDR3 protein. The sample includes about 220,000 distinct CDR3 sequences, around 32% seen only once; the top ten take around 1.1%. In this sample, this clonotype turned up a few times. Antigen: not known. Sequencing was performed on sorted CD4+, CD8+, or CD8+CD57+ T cells (not recorded which) from PBMCs. The receptor was isolated from a human donor in good health, serving as a control. The V gene is TRBV5-1, the J gene TRBJ1-5; TRBD1 is a possible D gene (5 bases). For the CDR3, the DNA is TGCGCCAGCAGCTTGGGGGGCCAGGACGATCAGCCCCAGCATTTT. Translating gives CASSLGGQDDQPQHF. The full variable domain, with the rest looked up from reference TRBV5-1 and TRBJ1-5, is KAGVTQTPRYLIKTRGQQVTLSCSPISGHRSVSWYQQTPGQGLQFLFEYFSETQRNKGNFPGRFSGRQFSNSRSEMNVSTLELGDSALYLCASSLGGQDDQPQHFGDGTRLSIL.